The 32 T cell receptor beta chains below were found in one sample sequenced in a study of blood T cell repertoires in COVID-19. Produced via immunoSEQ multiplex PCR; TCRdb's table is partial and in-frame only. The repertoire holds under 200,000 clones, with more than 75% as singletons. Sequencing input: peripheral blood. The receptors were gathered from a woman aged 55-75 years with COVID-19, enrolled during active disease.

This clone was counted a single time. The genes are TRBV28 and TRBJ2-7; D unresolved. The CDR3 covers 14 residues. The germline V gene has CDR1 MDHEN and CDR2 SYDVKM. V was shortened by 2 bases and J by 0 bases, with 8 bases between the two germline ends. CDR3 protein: CASSLAASSYEQYF. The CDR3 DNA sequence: TGTGCCAGCAGTTTAGCGGCTTCCTCCTACGAGCAGTACTTC.

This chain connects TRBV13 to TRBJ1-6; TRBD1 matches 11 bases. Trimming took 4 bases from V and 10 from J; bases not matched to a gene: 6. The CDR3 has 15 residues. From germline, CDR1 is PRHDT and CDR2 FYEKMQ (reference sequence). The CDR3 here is CASSSPGTGGSPLHF. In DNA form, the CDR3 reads TGTGCCAGCAGCTCTCCCGGGACAGGGGGGTCACCCCTCCACTTT.

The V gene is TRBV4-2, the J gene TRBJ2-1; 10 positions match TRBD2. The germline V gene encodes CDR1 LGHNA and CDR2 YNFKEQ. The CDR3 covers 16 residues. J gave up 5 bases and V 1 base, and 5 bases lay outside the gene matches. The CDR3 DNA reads TGTGCCAGCAGCCAAGGGGGCCTAGCGGGGGACAATGAGCAGTTCTTC. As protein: CASSQGGLAGDNEQFF.

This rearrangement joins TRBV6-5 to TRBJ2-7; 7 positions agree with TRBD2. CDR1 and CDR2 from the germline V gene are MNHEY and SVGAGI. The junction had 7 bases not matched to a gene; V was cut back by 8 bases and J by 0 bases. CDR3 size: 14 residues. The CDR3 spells CASGNSGRSYEQYF. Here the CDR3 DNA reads TGTGCCAGCGGGAATAGCGGGCGCTCCTACGAGCAGTACTTC.

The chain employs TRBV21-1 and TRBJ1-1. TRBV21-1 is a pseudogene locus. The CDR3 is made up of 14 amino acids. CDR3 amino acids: CASSKMRNTSRAFF. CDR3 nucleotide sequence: TGTGCCAGCAGCAAAATGAGGAATACCTCTCGAGCTTTCTTT.

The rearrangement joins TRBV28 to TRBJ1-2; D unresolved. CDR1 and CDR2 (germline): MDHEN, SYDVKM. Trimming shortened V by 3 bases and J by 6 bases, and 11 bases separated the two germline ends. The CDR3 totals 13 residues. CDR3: CASSLRDYDGYTF. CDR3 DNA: TGTGCCAGCAGTTTGCGTGACTATGATGGCTACACCTTC.

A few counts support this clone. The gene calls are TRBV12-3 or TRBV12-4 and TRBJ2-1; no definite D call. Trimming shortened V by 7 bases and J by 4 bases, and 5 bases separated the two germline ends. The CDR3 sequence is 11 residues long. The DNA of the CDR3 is TGTGCCAGCACCCCTTACAATGAGCAGTTCTTC. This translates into CASTPYNEQFF.

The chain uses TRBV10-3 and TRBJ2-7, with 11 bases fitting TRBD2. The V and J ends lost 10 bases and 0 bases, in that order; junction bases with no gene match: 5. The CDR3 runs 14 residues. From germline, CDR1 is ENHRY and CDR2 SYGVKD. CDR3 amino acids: CATRLAGNSYEQYF. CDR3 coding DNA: TGTGCCACCCGACTAGCGGGGAACTCCTACGAGCAGTACTTC.

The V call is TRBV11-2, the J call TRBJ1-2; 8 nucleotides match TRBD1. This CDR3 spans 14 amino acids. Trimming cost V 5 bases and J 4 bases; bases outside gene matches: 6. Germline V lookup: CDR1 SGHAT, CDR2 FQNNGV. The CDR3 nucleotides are TGTGCCAGCAGCAAAGCAGACAGGGGCTATGGCTACACCTTC. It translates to CASSKADRGYGYTF.

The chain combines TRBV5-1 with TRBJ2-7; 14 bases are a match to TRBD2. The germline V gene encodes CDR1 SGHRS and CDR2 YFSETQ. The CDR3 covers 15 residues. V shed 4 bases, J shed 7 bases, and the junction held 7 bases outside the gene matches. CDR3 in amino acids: CASSPLGLAGDEQYF. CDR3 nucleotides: TGCGCCAGCAGCCCACTGGGACTAGCGGGGGATGAGCAGTACTTC.

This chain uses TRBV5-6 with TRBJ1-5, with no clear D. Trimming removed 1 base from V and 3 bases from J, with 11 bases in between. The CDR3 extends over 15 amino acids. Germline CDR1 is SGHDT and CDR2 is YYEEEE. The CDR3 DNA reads TGTGCCAGCAGCTTGCGGCGGCACCACAATCAGCCCCAGCATTTT. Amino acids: CASSLRRHHNQPQHF.

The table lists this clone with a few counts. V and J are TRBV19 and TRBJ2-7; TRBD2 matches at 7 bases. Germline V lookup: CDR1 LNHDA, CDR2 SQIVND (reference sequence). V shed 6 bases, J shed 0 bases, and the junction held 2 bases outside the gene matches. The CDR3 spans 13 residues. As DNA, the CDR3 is TGTGCCAGTAGGCGGGACTACTCCTACGAGCAGTACTTC. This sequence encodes CASRRDYSYEQYF.

The CDR3 sequence: CAISTGPQGTEAFF. In nucleotides, the CDR3 is TGTGCCATCAGCACAGGGCCCCAGGGCACTGAAGCTTTCTTT. J is TRBJ1-1 and V is TRBV10-3; a possible D gene is TRBD1 (6 bases). The CDR3 is made up of 14 amino acids. The germline gives CDR1 ENHRY, CDR2 SYGVKD. The V end lost 6 bases, the J end lost 4 bases, and 15 bases lay between the germline ends.

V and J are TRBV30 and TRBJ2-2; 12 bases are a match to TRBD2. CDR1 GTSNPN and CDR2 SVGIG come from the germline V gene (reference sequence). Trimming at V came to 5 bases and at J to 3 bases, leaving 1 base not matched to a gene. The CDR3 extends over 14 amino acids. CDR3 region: CAWRLAGDTGELFF. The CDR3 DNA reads TGTGCCTGGCGACTAGCGGGGGACACCGGGGAGCTGTTTTTT.

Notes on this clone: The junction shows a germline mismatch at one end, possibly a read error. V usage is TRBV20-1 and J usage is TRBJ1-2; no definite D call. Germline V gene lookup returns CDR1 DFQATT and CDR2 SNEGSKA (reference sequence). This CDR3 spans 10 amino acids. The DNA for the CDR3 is TGCAGTGCTAGAATGGCGACATGGAACTTC. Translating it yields CSARMATWNF.

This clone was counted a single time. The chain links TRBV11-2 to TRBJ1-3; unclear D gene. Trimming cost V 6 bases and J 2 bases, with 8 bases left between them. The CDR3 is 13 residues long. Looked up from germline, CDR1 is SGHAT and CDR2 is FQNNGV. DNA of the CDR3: TGTGCCAGCAGACACCCCCCTGGAAACACCATATATTTT. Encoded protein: CASRHPPGNTIYF.

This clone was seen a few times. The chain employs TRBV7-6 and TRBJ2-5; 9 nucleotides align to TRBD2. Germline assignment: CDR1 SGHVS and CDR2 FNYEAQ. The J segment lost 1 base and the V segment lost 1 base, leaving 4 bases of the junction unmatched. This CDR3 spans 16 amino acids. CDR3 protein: CASSLGSGGPQETQYF. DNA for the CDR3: TGTGCCAGCAGCTTAGGCAGCGGGGGGCCCCAAGAGACCCAGTACTTC.

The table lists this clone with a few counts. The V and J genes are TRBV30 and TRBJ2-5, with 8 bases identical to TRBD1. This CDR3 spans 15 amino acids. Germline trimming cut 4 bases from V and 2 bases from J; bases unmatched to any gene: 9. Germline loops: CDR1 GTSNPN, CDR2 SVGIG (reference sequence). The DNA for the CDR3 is TGTGCCTGGATAGGTCTACAGGGGGTACAAGAGACCCAGTACTTC. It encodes CAWIGLQGVQETQYF.

The CDR3 nucleotides are TGTGCCAGCAGCTTCAAAGGGGCTGGGGCCAACGTCCTGACTTTC. It codes for CASSFKGAGANVLTF. V gene TRBV11-1 combines with J gene TRBJ2-6; D perhaps matches TRBD1 (5 bases). Germline assignment: CDR1 SGHAT and CDR2 FQDESV (reference sequence). This CDR3 region has 15 residues. Trimming took off 3 bases at V and 2 bases at J, with 8 bases between the two ends.

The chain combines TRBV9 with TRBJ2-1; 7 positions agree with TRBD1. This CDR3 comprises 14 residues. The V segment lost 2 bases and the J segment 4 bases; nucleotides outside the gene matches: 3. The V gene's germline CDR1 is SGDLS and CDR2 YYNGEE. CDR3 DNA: TGTGCCAGCAGCGTTGCGACAGGGTACAATGAGCAGTTCTTC. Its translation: CASSVATGYNEQFF.

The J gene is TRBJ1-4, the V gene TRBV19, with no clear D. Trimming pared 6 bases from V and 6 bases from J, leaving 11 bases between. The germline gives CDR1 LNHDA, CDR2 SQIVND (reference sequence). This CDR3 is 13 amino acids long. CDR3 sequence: CASRRTRDEKLFF. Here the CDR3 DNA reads TGTGCCAGTAGGAGAACTAGGGATGAAAAACTGTTTTTT.

CDR3 coding DNA: TGTGCCAGTAGTATAGGGGGCAGATACAATGAGCAGTTCTTC. Its translation is CASSIGGRYNEQFF. The chain links TRBV19 to TRBJ2-1, with a possible D match to TRBD1 (5 bases). This CDR3 contains 14 residues. The V end was cut by 1 base, the J end by 4 bases, with 8 bases between. Germline CDR1 and CDR2: LNHDA and SQIVND (reference sequence).

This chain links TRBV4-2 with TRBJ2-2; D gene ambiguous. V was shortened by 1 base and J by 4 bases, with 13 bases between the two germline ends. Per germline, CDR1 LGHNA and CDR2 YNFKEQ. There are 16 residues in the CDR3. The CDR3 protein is CASSQAFVSTTGELFF. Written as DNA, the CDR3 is TGTGCCAGCAGCCAAGCTTTCGTTAGCACCACCGGGGAGCTGTTTTTT.

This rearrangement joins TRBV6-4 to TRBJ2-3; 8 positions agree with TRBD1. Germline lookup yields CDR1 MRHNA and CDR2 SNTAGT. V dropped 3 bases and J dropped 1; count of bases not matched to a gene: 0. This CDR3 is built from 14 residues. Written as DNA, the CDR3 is TGTGCCAGCAGTGAGGACAGGGGCACAGATACGCAGTATTTT. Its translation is CASSEDRGTDTQYF.

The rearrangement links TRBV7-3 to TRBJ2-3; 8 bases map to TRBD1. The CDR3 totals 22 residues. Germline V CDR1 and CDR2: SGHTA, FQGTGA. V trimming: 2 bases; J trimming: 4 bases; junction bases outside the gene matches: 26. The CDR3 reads CASSLYRRQGAPRGSGPDTQYF. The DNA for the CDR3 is TGTGCCAGCAGCTTATATCGGCGGCAGGGGGCGCCGAGGGGGTCAGGTCCAGATACGCAGTATTTT.

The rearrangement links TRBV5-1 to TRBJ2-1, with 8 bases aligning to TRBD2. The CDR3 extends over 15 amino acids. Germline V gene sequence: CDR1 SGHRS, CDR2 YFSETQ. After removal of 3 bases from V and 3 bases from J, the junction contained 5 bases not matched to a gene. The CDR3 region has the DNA TGCGCCAGCAGCTCCGGGACTAGTCTCTACAATGAGCAGTTCTTC. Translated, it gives CASSSGTSLYNEQFF.

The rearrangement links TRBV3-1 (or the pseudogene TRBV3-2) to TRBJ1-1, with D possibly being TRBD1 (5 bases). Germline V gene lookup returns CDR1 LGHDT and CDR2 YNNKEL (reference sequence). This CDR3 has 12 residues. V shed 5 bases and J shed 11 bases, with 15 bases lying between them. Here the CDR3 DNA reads TGTGCCAGCAGCTTAGCGGCGGGGGTTGCTTTCTTT. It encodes CASSLAAGVAFF.

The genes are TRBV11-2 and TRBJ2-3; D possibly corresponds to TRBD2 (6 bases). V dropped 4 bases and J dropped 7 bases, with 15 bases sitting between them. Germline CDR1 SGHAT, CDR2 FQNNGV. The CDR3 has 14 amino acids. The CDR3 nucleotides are TGTGCCAGCAGCTCGGCCGGGACTGCCAATACGCAGTATTTT. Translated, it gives CASSSAGTANTQYF.

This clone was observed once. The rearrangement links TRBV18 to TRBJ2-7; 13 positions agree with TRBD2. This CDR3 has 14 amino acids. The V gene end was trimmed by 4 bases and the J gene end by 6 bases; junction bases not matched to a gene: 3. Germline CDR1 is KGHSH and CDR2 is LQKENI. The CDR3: CASSLRTSGGEQYV. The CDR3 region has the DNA TGTGCCAGCTCACTACGGACTAGCGGGGGCGAGCAGTACGTC.

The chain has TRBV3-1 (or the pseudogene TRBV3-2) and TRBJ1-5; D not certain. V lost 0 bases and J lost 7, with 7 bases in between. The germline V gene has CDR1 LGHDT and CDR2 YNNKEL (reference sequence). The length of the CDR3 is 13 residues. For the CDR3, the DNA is TGTGCCAGCAGCCAAGATCCCTACCAGCCCCAGCATTTT. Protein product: CASSQDPYQPQHF.

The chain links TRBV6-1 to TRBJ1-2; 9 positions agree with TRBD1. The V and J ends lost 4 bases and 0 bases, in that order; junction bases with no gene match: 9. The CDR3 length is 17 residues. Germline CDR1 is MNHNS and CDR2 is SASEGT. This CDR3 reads CASSVITGGRTNYGYTF. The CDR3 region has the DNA TGTGCCAGCAGTGTGATTACAGGGGGCCGTACTAACTATGGCTACACCTTC.

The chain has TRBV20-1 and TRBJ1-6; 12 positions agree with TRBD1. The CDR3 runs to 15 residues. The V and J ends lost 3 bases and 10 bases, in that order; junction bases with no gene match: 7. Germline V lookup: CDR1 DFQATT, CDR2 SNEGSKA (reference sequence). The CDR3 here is CSASRDRGLWSPLHF. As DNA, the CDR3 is TGCAGTGCTAGTAGGGACAGGGGGCTATGGTCACCCCTCCACTTT.